This T cell receptor (beta chain) emerged from a study of T-cell reconstitution after alpha-beta-depleted transplantation in children. Study outcomes and limitations: Diversity and T-cell counts at one year after transplant derived mostly from new T cells. Surviving recipient T cells and thymic progenitors underlay high day-60 TCRbeta diversity in some patients. Alpha-beta T cells present about two months after transplant were reported to originate from several hundred expanded graft clones.

This clonotype came up a few times. Its antigen is undetermined. The TCRbeta library incorporated unique molecular identifiers. MiXCR was run by TCRdb on the PCR reads, yielding one entry per CDR3 protein. The data contain hundreds of thousands of distinct CDR3 sequences, 15% to 20% of them seen just once; the ten biggest clones take up roughly 29%. The CDR3 is 14 amino acids. V was pared by 2 bases and J by 7 bases, with 14 bases between. In germline, CDR1 is KGHDR, CDR2 SFDVKD. This material consisted of PBMCs, mostly from graft donor cells, taken 360 days after TCRalphabeta/CD19-depleted stem cell transplant. The receptor was isolated from a boy younger than two who had a stem cell transplant for Wiskott-Aldrich syndrome, so the T cells may come from the graft donor. V is TRBV24-1 and J is TRBJ2-7; maybe TRBD2 (6 bases). CDR3 DNA sequence: TGTGCCACCAGTGATTCCGGGGTGGCGGGAGAGCAGTACTTC. It specifies CATSDSGVAGEQYF.